Presented here are 19 T cell receptor beta chains from one specimen sequenced in a study of response to subunit inactivated influenza vaccine. TCRdb fed the RT-PCR reads into MiXCR, producing one record per CDR3 protein. The sample lists about 520,000 distinct CDR3 sequences; roughly 25% were seen once. The sequenced sample was CD4+ T cells sorted from PBMCs, obtained more than 4 days after vaccination. These receptors originate from a man aged 50-60 years who received an inactivated influenza vaccine.

As regards this clonotype: With a much larger clone just one base away, this may be a read error. The genes are TRBV12-3 or TRBV12-4 and TRBJ2-1; 7 bases map to TRBD2. The CDR3 has 14 residues. The CDR3 protein is CASSLRRDYNEHFF. The CDR3 nucleotides read TGTGCCAGCAGTCTCCGGAGGGACTACAATGAGCACTTCTTC.

The chain is built from TRBV2 and TRBJ1-6; D ambiguous. The V end lost 3 bases, the J end lost 5 bases, and 8 bases lay between the germline ends. The CDR3 has 14 residues. The germline V gene encodes CDR1 SNHLY and CDR2 FYNNEI. The CDR3 DNA is TGTGCCAGCAGTGAGGGGATGGATAATTCACCCCTCCACTTT. Protein product: CASSEGMDNSPLHF.

Regarding this clonotype: Possible read error: a much larger clone is one base away. The V call is TRBV29-1, the J call TRBJ2-5; D remains unclear. CDR1 and CDR2 from the germline V gene are SQVTM and ANQGSEA. The CDR3 runs to 12 residues. CDR3 sequence reads: CSVAQVQETQCF. DNA for the CDR3: TGCAGCGTCGCTCAGGTCCAAGAGACCCAGTGCTTC.

This clonotype was picked up a small number of times. The gene calls are TRBV20-1 and TRBJ2-7; D unclear. Germline CDR1 reads DFQATT; CDR2 reads SNEGSKA (reference sequence). The CDR3 is 15 amino acids. The V end was cut by 3 bases, the J end by 1 base, with 16 bases between. In DNA form, the CDR3 reads TGCAGTGCTAGCAGTGGGCTGACACTATCCTACGAGCAGTACTTC. Translating it yields CSASSGLTLSYEQYF.

This chain links TRBV23-1 with TRBJ1-6, with 7 bases matching TRBD1. TRBV23-1 is classed as an ORF, of uncertain function. The length of the CDR3 is 16 residues. Trimming at V came to 4 bases and at J to 8 bases, leaving 11 bases not matched to a gene. The CDR3 sequence is CASSPKLQGYHSPLHF. The CDR3 DNA reads TGCGCCAGCAGTCCTAAATTACAGGGGTATCATTCACCCCTCCACTTT.

The chain employs TRBV5-1 and TRBJ2-1, with D tentatively TRBD2 (6 bases). Germline V gene data show CDR1 as SGHRS and CDR2 as YFSETQ. This CDR3 is built from 14 residues. Trimming removed 4 bases from V and 8 bases from J, with 16 bases in between. The CDR3 sequence is CASSAGPITDEQFF. Written as DNA, the CDR3 is TGCGCCAGCAGCGCGGGACCTATTACGGATGAGCAGTTCTTC. Full variable domain (rest looked up from reference TRBV5-1 and TRBJ2-1): KAGVTQTPRYLIKTRGQQVTLSCSPISGHRSVSWYQQTPGQGLQFLFEYFSETQRNKGNFPGRFSGRQFSNSRSEMNVSTLELGDSALYLCASSAGPITDEQFFGPGTRLTVL.

This clonotype appeared once. V usage is TRBV2 and J usage is TRBJ2-1; tentatively, D is TRBD2 (5 bases). CDR3 length: 13 residues. The germline CDR1 and CDR2 sequences are SNHLY and FYNNEI. V dropped 5 bases and J dropped 7 bases, with 12 bases sitting between them. The CDR3 loop reads CASSKELGNEQFF. CDR3 nucleotide sequence: TGTGCCAGCAGTAAAGAACTAGGAAATGAGCAGTTCTTC.

This clonotype appeared once. The chain carries TRBV28 and TRBJ2-7, with D hard to call. V was pared by 10 bases and J by 1 base, with 14 bases between. CDR3 size: 13 residues. Looked up from germline, CDR1 is MDHEN and CDR2 is SYDVKM. This CDR3 reads CATCVYPSYEQYF. The CDR3 coding sequence is TGTGCCACCTGTGTGTACCCTTCCTACGAGCAGTACTTC.

This clonotype was picked up a small number of times. The rearrangement joins TRBV2 to TRBJ2-1, with D unresolved. The CDR3 covers 12 residues. Germline CDR1 is SNHLY and CDR2 is FYNNEI. Trimming left V 3 bases short and J 4 bases short, with 4 bases between. This CDR3 reads CASSEWYNEQFF. CDR3 sequence (DNA): TGTGCCAGCAGTGAGTGGTACAATGAGCAGTTCTTC.

This chain connects TRBV4-2 to TRBJ2-1; 7 bases map to TRBD1. Germline CDR1 LGHNA, CDR2 YNFKEQ. Losses at the gene ends were 3 bases for V and 5 bases for J; bases not matched to a gene: 4. CDR3 length: 14 amino acids. The CDR3 is CASSQSGTDNEQFF. CDR3 bases: TGTGCCAGCAGCCAGTCCGGGACAGACAATGAGCAGTTCTTC.

This sequence joins TRBV10-3 and TRBJ1-2; the D gene is possibly TRBD1 (6 bases). The germline gives CDR1 ENHRY, CDR2 SYGVKD. The CDR3 consists of 14 residues. Trimming took off 8 bases at V and 1 base at J, with 14 bases between the two ends. In DNA form, the CDR3 reads TGTGCCATCGGGGGGGCAGAGCTTAACTATGGCTACACCTTC. It translates to CAIGGAELNYGYTF.

V gene TRBV24-1 combines with J gene TRBJ2-3; the D gene is possibly TRBD2 (5 bases). Germline V lookup: CDR1 KGHDR, CDR2 SFDVKD. Trimming pared 4 bases from V and 0 bases from J, leaving 19 bases between. The CDR3 sequence is 18 residues long. The CDR3 here is CATSDRLRGEGSTDTQYF. The CDR3 DNA is TGTGCCACCAGTGACCGCCTTCGGGGTGAAGGAAGCACAGATACGCAGTATTTT.

This clonotype has a handful of counts. The chain joins TRBV12-3 or TRBV12-4 to TRBJ2-1; D is possibly TRBD2 (6 bases). V lost 6 bases and J 3 bases, leaving 12 bases between the germline ends. This CDR3 is built from 14 residues. CDR3 in amino acids: CASRSSGRYNEQFF. The DNA for the CDR3 is TGTGCCAGCAGATCAAGCGGGCGCTACAATGAGCAGTTCTTC.

The chain has TRBV11-2 and TRBJ2-7; D gene ambiguous. Trimming shortened V by 1 base and J by 3 bases, and 16 bases separated the two germline ends. The CDR3 sequence is 16 residues long. Germline V gene data show CDR1 as SGHAT and CDR2 as FQNNGV. The chain's CDR3 is CASSLVAGHADYEQYF. CDR3 coding DNA: TGTGCCAGCAGCTTAGTAGCTGGTCACGCGGACTACGAGCAGTACTTC.

The chain employs TRBV29-1 and TRBJ2-5; tentatively, D is TRBD2 (6 bases). V was pared by 7 bases and J by 5 bases, with 17 bases between. The CDR3 extends over 13 amino acids. The germline V gene has CDR1 SQVTM and CDR2 ANQGSEA. CDR3 protein: CSAKKSSAETQYF. The CDR3 coding sequence is TGCAGCGCCAAAAAGTCTAGCGCCGAGACCCAGTACTTC.

This chain links TRBV5-1 with TRBJ2-2, with TRBD1 identical over 9 bases. Per germline, CDR1 SGHRS and CDR2 YFSETQ. With V trimmed by 0 bases and J by 3 bases, 3 bases remained unmatched. The length of the CDR3 is 16 residues. CDR3 nucleotide sequence: TGCGCCAGCAGCTTGGCCGGGACAGGGCACACCGGGGAGCTGTTTTTT. Residues: CASSLAGTGHTGELFF.

The chain couples TRBV20-1 to TRBJ2-1, with D maybe TRBD2 (5 bases). This CDR3 has 12 residues. Germline values: CDR1 DFQATT, CDR2 SNEGSKA (reference sequence). V gave up 5 bases and J gave up 7 bases, with 12 bases separating them. The CDR3 here is CSALSSGNEQFF. The DNA for the CDR3 is TGCAGTGCTTTGTCGTCGGGAAATGAGCAGTTCTTC.

J is TRBJ1-2 and V is TRBV20-1, with D perhaps matching TRBD1 (6 bases). The V end was cut by 6 bases, the J end by 6 bases, with 11 bases between. The CDR3 spans 11 residues. Germline CDR1 reads DFQATT; CDR2 reads SNEGSKA (reference sequence). CDR3 residues: CSAHRENGYTF. CDR3 DNA: TGCAGTGCCCACAGGGAAAATGGCTACACCTTC.

CDR3 residues: CASSPGGPGNIQYF. In DNA, the CDR3 is TGTGCCAGCAGCCCGGGAGGTCCAGGGAACATTCAGTACTTC. The chain uses TRBV5-4 and TRBJ2-4; 7 positions match TRBD2. The V segment lost 4 bases and the J segment 7 bases; nucleotides outside the gene matches: 8. The CDR3 totals 14 residues. The V gene's germline CDR1 is SGHNT and CDR2 YYREEE (reference sequence).